This entry lists 3 T cell receptor beta chains sequenced from one sample in a study of early T cells in non-severe SARS-CoV-2 infection. TCRdb reprocessed the 5' RACE reads via MiXCR and lists one record per CDR3 protein. This table has roughly 58,000 distinct CDR3 sequences, approximately 6.2% appearing once. The sequenced sample consisted of whole blood. The source of these receptors is an adult who was a healthcare worker with PCR-confirmed SARS-CoV-2 infection or an uninfected control (not recorded which).

The genes are TRBV27 and TRBJ2-7; D perhaps matches TRBD2 (6 bases). Germline V gene lookup returns CDR1 MNHEY and CDR2 SMNVEV (reference sequence). V gave up 5 bases and J gave up 3 bases, with 14 bases separating them. The CDR3 runs 14 residues. CDR3 DNA sequence: TGTGCCAGCAGTCCCGGTGCTAGCGTCTACGAGCAGTACTTC. Protein: CASSPGASVYEQYF.

In this sample, this clonotype is medium-sized. The chain has TRBV6-4 and TRBJ2-3, with 8 bases that match TRBD2. The junction had 0 bases not matched to a gene; V was cut back by 3 bases and J by 1 base. The CDR3 consists of 14 residues. Per germline, CDR1 MRHNA and CDR2 SNTAGT. CDR3 sequence reads: CASSEAGGTDTQYF. The CDR3 nucleotides are TGTGCCAGCAGTGAAGCGGGGGGCACAGATACGCAGTATTTT.

Ten or more counts support this clonotype. The V call is TRBV2, the J call TRBJ2-2; no reliable D call. The CDR3 covers 13 residues. The V gene's germline CDR1 is SNHLY and CDR2 FYNNEI. V was shortened by 6 bases and J by 1 base, with 6 bases between the two germline ends. The CDR3 DNA sequence: TGTGCCAGCAGCCCAGAGAACACCGGGGAGCTGTTTTTT. Translated, it gives CASSPENTGELFF.